The rows below give T cell receptor beta chains drawn from one sample of a study of shared clonotypes between healthy human individuals. Measured with immunoSEQ multiplex PCR; TCRdb has only the in-frame clones, and not every one. The sample yields 2 million to 2.5 million clones, under 95% seen once. The specimen was naive CD4+ T cells from PBMCs. The receptors shown here come from a man younger than 35 in good health. Some clones in this sample may be carry-over from other donors' samples. Each CDR3 is given with its conserved first and last residue. Clone size appears in some rows only: once, few, many, or a class for an expanded clone.

V gene	J gene	clone size	CDR3 protein
TRBV6-5	TRBJ1-2	NA	CASSYRTGTNYGYTF
TRBV6-1	TRBJ1-2	NA	CASSNAGRLYGYTF
TRBV7-9	TRBJ1-1	NA	CASSLGAQGSGTEAFF
TRBV5-1	TRBJ2-7	NA	CASSLFANSYEQYF
TRBV18	TRBJ2-7	NA	CASSALGLGYEQYF
TRBV5-1	TRBJ1-5	NA	CASSLEGRNQPQHF
TRBV5-6	TRBJ2-1	NA	CASLLGGGKWNEQFF
TRBV7-3	TRBJ2-4	NA	CASSLTRGDIQYF
TRBV18	TRBJ1-2	NA	CASSWAGTSYGYTF
TRBV6-1	TRBJ2-5	once	CASYTGREETQYF
TRBV7-2	TRBJ1-1	NA	CASSLVATSNTEAFF
TRBV2	TRBJ2-1	NA	CASSGQGFYNEQFF
TRBV27	TRBJ2-1	NA	CASSQTSNEQFF
TRBV25-1	TRBJ2-3	NA	CASSDRGRSTDTQYF
TRBV9	TRBJ1-5	NA	CASSSGHSRTTQHF